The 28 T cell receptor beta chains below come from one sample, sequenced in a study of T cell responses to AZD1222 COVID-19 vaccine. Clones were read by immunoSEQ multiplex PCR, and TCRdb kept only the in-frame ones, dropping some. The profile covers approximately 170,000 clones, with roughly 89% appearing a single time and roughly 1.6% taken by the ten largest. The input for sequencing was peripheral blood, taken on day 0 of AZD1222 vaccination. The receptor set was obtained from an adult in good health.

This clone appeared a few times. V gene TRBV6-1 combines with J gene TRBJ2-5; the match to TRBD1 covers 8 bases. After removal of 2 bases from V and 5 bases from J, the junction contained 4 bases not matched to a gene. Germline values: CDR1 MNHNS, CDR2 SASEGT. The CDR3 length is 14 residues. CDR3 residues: CASSERDRLETQYF. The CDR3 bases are TGTGCCAGCAGTGAAAGGGACAGGCTGGAGACCCAGTACTTC.

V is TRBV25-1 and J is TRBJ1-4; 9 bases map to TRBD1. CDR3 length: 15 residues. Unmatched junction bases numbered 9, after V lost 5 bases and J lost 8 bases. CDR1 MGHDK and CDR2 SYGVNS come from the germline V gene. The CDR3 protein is CASSITGGVLEKLFF. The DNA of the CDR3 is TGTGCCAGCAGTATTACAGGGGGCGTTCTGGAAAAACTGTTTTTT. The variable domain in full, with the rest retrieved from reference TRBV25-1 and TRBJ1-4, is EADIYQTPRYLVIGTGKKITLECSQTMGHDKMYWYQQDPGMELHLIHYSYGVNSTEKGDLSSESTVSRIRTEHFPLTLESARPSHTSQYLCASSITGGVLEKLFFGSGTQLSVL.

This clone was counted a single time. CDR3 protein: CASNHSPGQGQKLFF. The CDR3 DNA sequence: TGTGCCAGCAACCACTCCCCGGGACAGGGTCAAAAACTGTTTTTT. V is TRBV2 and J is TRBJ1-4, with 9 bases fitting TRBD1. The CDR3 sequence is 15 residues long. CDR1 is SNHLY, CDR2 FYNNEI, per germline. V trimming: 7 bases; J trimming: 9 bases; junction bases outside the gene matches: 12.

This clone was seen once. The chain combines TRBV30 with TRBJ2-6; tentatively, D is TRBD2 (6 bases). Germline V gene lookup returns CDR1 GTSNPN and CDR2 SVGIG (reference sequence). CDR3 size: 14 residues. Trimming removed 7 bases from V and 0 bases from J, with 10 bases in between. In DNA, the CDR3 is TGTGCCTCGCCGCGGGGCTCTGGGGCCAACGTCCTGACTTTC. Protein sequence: CASPRGSGANVLTF.

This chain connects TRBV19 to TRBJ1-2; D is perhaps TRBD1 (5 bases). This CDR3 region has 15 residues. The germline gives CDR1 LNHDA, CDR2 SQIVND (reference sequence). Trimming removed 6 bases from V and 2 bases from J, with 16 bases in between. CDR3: CASSNTGAANYGYTF. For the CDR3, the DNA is TGTGCCAGTAGCAATACAGGAGCGGCGAACTATGGCTACACCTTC.

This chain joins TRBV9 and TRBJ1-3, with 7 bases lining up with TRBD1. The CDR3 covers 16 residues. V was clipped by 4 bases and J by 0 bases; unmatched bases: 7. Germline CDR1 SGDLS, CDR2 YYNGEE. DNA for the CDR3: TGTGCCAGCAGCCCCCGGACAGGACGCTCTGGAAACACCATATATTTT. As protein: CASSPRTGRSGNTIYF.

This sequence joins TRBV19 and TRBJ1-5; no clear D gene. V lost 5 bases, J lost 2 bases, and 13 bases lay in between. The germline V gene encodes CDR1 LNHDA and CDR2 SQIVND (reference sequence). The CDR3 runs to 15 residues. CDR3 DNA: TGTGCCAGTAGTTGGGTTGGAGGAGGCAATCAGCCCCAGCATTTT. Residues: CASSWVGGGNQPQHF. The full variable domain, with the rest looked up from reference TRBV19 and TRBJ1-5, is DGGITQSPKYLFRKEGQNVTLSCEQNLNHDAMYWYRQDPGQGLRLIYYSQIVNDFQKGDIAEGYSVSREKKESFPLTVTSAQKNPTAFYLCASSWVGGGNQPQHFGDGTRLSIL.

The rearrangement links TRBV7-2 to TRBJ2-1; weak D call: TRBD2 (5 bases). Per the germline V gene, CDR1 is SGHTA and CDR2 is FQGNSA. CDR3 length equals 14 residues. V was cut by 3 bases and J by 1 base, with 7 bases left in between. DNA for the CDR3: TGTGCCAGCAGCTTGACGGGATCCTACAATGAGCAGTTCTTC. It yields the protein CASSLTGSYNEQFF.

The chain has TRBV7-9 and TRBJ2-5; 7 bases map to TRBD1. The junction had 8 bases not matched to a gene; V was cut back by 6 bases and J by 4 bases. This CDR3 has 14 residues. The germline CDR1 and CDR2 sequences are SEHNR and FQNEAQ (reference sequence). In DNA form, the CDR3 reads TGTGCCAGCAGGACCGGGGCAGGGGGAGAGACCCAGTACTTC. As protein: CASRTGAGGETQYF.

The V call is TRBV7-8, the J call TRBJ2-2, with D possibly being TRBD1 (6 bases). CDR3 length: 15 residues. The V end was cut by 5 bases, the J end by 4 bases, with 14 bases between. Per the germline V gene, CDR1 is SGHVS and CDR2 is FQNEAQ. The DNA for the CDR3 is TGTGCCAGCAGCCACCTTCGAGGGGGCACCGGGGAGCTGTTTTTT. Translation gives CASSHLRGGTGELFF.

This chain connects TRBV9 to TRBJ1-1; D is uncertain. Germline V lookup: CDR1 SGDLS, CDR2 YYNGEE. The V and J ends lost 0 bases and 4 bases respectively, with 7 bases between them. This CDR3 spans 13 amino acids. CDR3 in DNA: TGTGCCAGCAGCGTAGGGGCAGCCACTGAAGCTTTCTTT. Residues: CASSVGAATEAFF.

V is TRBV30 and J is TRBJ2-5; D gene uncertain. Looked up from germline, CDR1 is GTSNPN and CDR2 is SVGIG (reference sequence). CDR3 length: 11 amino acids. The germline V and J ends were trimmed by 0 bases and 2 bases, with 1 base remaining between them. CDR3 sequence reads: CAWSVQETQYF. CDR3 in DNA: TGTGCCTGGAGTGTACAAGAGACCCAGTACTTC.

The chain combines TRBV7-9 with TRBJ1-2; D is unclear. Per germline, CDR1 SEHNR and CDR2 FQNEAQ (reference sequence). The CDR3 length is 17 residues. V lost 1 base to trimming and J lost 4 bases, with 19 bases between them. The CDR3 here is CASSLEVAGVGAYGYTF. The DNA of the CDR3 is TGTGCCAGCAGCTTAGAGGTGGCCGGGGTCGGCGCCTATGGCTACACCTTC.

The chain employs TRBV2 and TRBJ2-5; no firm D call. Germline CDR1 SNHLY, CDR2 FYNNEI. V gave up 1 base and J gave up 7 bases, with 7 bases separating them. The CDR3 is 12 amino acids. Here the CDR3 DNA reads TGTGCCAGCAGTGAAGGTCTAGGGACCCAGTACTTC. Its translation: CASSEGLGTQYF.

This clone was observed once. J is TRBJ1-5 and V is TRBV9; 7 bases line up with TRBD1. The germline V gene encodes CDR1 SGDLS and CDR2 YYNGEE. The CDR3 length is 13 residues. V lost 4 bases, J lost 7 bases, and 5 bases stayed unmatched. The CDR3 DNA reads TGTGCCAGCAGCCCTACAGGGGACCAGCCCCAGCATTTT. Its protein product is CASSPTGDQPQHF.

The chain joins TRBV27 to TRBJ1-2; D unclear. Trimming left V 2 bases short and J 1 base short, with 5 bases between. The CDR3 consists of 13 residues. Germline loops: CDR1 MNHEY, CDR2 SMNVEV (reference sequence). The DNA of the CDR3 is TGTGCCAGCAGTTTAAGATTTAACTATGGCTACACCTTC. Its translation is CASSLRFNYGYTF.

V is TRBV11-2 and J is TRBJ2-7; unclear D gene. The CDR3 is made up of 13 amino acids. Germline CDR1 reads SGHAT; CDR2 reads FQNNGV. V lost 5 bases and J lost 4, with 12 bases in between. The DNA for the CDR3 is TGTGCCAGCAGCCTAGGTTTACGGTACGAGCAGTACTTC. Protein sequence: CASSLGLRYEQYF.

For the CDR3, the DNA is TGTGCCAGCAGTTCCTTTGGGGCGGGAGAGCCTTACAATGAGCAGTTCTTC. Amino acid sequence: CASSSFGAGEPYNEQFF. The chain combines TRBV11-2 with TRBJ2-1; 7 nucleotides align to TRBD2. CDR3 length: 17 amino acids. The germline gives CDR1 SGHAT, CDR2 FQNNGV. The V and J ends lost 6 bases and 4 bases, in that order; junction bases with no gene match: 15.

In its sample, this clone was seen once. As DNA, the CDR3 is TGCGCCAGCAGCCGCGCGTGGGGGAGTGCACATGAGCAGTTCTTC. Translation: CASSRAWGSAHEQFF. The rearrangement links TRBV4-1 to TRBJ2-1; D is perhaps TRBD1 or TRBD2 (5 bases each). This CDR3 has 15 amino acids. Trimming cost V 4 bases and J 8 bases, with 18 bases left between them. Looked up from germline, CDR1 is MGHRA and CDR2 is YSYEKL.

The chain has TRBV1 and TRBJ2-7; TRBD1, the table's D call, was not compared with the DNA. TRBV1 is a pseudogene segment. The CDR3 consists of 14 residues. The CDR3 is CTSTPRTPFYEQYF. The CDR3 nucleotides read TGCACCAGCACCCCGAGGACACCTTTCTACGAGCAGTACTTC.

CDR3 sequence reads: CASNRQGTGELFF. Written as DNA, the CDR3 is TGTGCCAGCAATCGACAGGGCACCGGGGAGCTGTTTTTT. This chain joins TRBV2 and TRBJ2-2; 7 positions match TRBD1. The junction had 3 bases not matched to a gene; V was cut back by 7 bases and J by 4 bases. The CDR3 sequence is 13 residues long. Germline V lookup: CDR1 SNHLY, CDR2 FYNNEI. The variable domain in full, completed from reference TRBV2 and TRBJ2-2, reads EPEVTQTPSHQVTQMGQEVILRCVPISNHLYFYWYRQILGQKVEFLVSFYNNEISEKSEIFDDQFSVERPDGSNFTLKIRSTKLEDSAMYFCASNRQGTGELFFGEGSRLTVL.

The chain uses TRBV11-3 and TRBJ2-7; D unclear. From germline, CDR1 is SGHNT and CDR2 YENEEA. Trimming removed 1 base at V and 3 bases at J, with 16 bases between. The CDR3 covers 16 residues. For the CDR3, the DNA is TGTGCCAGCAGCTTAGTTCGCGGCCTTAGCAGCTACGAGCAGTACTTC. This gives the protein CASSLVRGLSSYEQYF.

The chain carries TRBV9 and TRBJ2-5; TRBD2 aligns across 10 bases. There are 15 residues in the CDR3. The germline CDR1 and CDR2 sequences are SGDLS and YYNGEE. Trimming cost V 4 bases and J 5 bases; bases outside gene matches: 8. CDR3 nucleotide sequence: TGTGCCAGCAGCCCTACTAGCGGGAAGGCGGAGACCCAGTACTTC. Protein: CASSPTSGKAETQYF.

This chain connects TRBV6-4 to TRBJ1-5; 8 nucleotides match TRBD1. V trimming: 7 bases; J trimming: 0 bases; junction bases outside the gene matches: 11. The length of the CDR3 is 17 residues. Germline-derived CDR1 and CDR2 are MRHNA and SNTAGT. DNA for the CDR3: TGTGCCAGCACCGGCAGGGGGCCCAAAGTTAGCAATCAGCCCCAGCATTTT. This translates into CASTGRGPKVSNQPQHF.

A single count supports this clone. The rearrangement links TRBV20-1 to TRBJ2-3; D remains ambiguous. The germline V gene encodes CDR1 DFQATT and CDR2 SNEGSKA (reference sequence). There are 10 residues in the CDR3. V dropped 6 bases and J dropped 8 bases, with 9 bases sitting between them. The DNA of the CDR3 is TGCAGTGCCAGGATAGGTACGCAGTATTTT. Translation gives CSARIGTQYF.

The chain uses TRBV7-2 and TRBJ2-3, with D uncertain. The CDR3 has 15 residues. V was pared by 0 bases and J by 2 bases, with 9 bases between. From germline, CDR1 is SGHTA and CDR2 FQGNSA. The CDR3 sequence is CASSLAGTLTDTQYF. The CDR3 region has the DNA TGTGCCAGCAGCTTAGCGGGCACTCTCACAGATACGCAGTATTTT.

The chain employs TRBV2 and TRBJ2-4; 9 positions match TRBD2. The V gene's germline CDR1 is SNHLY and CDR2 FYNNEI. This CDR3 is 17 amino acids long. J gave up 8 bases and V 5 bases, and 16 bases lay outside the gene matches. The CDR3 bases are TGTGCCAGCAGTAACATCGGGACTAGCAATCTGAGGGACATTCAGTACTTC. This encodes CASSNIGTSNLRDIQYF. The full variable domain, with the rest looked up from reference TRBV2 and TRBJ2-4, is EPEVTQTPSHQVTQMGQEVILRCVPISNHLYFYWYRQILGQKVEFLVSFYNNEISEKSEIFDDQFSVERPDGSNFTLKIRSTKLEDSAMYFCASSNIGTSNLRDIQYFGAGTRLSVL.

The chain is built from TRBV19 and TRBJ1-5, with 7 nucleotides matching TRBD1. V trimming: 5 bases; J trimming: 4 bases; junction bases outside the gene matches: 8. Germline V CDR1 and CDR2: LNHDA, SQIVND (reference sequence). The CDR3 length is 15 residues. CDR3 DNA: TGTGCCAGTAGTCGGCAGGGGGGCCCTAATCAGCCCCAGCATTTT. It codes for CASSRQGGPNQPQHF.